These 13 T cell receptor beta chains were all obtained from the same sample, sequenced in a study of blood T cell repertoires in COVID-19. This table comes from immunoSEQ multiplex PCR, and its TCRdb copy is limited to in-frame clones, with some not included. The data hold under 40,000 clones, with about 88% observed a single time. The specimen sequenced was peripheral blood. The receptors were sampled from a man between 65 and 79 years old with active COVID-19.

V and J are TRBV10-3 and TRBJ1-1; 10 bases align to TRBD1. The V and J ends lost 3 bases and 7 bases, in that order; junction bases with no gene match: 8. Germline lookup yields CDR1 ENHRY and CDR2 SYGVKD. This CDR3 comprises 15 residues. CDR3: CAISDQGTGVVEAFF. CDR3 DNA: TGTGCCATCAGTGACCAAGGGACAGGGGTGGTTGAAGCTTTCTTT.

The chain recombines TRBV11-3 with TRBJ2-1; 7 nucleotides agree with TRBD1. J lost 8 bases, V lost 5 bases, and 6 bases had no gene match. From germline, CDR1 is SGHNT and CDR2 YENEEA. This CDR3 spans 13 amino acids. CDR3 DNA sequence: TGTGCCAGCAGCGCCGAGGGGGCCCATGAGCAGTTCTTC. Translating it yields CASSAEGAHEQFF.

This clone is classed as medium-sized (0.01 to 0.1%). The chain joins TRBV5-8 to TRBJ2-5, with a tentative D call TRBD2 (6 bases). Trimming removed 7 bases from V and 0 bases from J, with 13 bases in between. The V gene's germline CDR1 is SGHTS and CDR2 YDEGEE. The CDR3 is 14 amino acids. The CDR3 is CASLLGRYQETQYF. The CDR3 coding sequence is TGTGCCAGCCTCTTGGGGAGGTACCAAGAGACCCAGTACTTC.

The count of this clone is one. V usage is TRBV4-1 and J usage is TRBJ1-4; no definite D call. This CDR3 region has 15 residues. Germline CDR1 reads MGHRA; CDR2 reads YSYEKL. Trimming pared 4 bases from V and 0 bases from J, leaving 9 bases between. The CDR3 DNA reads TGCGCCAGCAGCCGCCCTGTAGCAACTAATGAAAAACTGTTTTTT. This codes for CASSRPVATNEKLFF.

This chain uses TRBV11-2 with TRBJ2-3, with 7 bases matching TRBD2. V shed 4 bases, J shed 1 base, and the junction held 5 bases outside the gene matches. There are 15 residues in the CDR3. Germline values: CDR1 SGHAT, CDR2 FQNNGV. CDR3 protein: CASSYTGLRTDTQYF. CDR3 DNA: TGTGCCAGCAGCTACACGGGACTACGCACAGATACGCAGTATTTT.

Written as DNA, the CDR3 is TGTGCCAGTGGGGGGGAAGGGGTCACTGAAGCTTTCTTT. This sequence encodes CASGGEGVTEAFF. The V gene is TRBV2, the J gene TRBJ1-1; D is perhaps TRBD1 (5 bases). The V end lost 9 bases, the J end lost 4 bases, and 15 bases lay between the germline ends. Germline loops: CDR1 SNHLY, CDR2 FYNNEI. The CDR3 loop spans 13 amino acids. The full variable domain, its missing parts supplied by reference TRBV2 and TRBJ1-1, is EPEVTQTPSHQVTQMGQEVILRCVPISNHLYFYWYRQILGQKVEFLVSFYNNEISEKSEIFDDQFSVERPDGSNFTLKIRSTKLEDSAMYFCASGGEGVTEAFFGQGTRLTVV.

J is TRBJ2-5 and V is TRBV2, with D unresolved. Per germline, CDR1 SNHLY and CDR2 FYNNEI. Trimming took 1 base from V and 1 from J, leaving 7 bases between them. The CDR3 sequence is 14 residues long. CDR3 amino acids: CASSEGRFQETQYF. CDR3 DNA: TGTGCCAGCAGTGAAGGCAGATTCCAAGAGACCCAGTACTTC.

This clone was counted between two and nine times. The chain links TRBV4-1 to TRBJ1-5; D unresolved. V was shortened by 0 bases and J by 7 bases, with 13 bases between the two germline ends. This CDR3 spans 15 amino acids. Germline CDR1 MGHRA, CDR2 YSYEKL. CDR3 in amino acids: CASSQDVRVGQPQHF. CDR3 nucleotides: TGCGCCAGCAGCCAAGATGTGAGGGTAGGACAGCCCCAGCATTTT.

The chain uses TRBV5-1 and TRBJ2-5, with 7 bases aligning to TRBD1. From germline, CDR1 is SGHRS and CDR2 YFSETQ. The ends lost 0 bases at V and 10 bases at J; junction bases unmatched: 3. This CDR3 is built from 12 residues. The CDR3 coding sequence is TGCGCCAGCAGCTTGGAGGCAGGGGGCCAGTACTTC. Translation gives CASSLEAGGQYF.

CDR3 DNA sequence: TGTGCCAGCAGCTTGGCCGAGGACAGGGGGTGGGGTTCCTACGAGCAGTACTTC. Translation: CASSLAEDRGWGSYEQYF. The rearrangement uses TRBV5-6 and TRBJ2-7; 10 bases line up with TRBD1. Germline assignment: CDR1 SGHDT and CDR2 YYEEEE. V shed 0 bases, J shed 1 base, and the junction held 10 bases outside the gene matches. The CDR3 length is 18 residues.

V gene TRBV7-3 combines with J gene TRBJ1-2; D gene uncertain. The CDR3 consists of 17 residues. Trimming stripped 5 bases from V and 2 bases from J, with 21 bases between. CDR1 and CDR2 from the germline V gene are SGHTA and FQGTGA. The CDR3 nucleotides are TGTGCCAGCAGCCCGGGATTTGTCGGATTGGGGAACTATGGCTACACCTTC. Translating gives CASSPGFVGLGNYGYTF.

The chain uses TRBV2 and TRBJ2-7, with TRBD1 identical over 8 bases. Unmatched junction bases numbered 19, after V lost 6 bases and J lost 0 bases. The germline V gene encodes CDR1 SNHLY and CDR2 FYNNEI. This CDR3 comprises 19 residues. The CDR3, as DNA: TGTGCCAGCAGCCCCAAGGGTGGGGACAGGTTCCTTCACTCCTACGAGCAGTACTTC. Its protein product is CASSPKGGDRFLHSYEQYF.

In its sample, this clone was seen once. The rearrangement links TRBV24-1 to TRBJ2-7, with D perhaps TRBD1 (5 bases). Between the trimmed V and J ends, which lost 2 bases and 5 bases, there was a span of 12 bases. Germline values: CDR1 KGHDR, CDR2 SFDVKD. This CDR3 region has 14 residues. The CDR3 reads CATSDWGNPHEQYF. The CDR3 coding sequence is TGTGCCACCAGTGATTGGGGCAACCCCCACGAGCAGTACTTC.